Listed below are T cell receptor beta chains from one sample, sequenced in a study of response to subunit inactivated influenza vaccine. MiXCR was run by TCRdb on the RT-PCR reads, yielding one entry per CDR3 protein. Of roughly 700,000 distinct CDR3 sequences listed, over 11% are singletons. Sample: PBMCs from blood, taken 14 to 15 days before vaccination. The receptors stem from a man aged 45-65 years who received an inactivated influenza vaccine. CDR3s include the opening cysteine and the closing phenylalanine or tryptophan.

length | J | V | CDR3
14 | TRBJ2-3 | TRBV20-1 | CSASPRDRRDTQYF
14 | TRBJ2-1 | TRBV11-2 | CASSQDRVYNEQFF
15 | TRBJ2-4 | TRBV2 | CANKQAATAKNIQYF
14 | TRBJ2-7 | TRBV29-1 | CSVGGRTSSYEQYF
17 | TRBJ2-3 | TRBV11-3 | CASSPGQGRLGTDTQYF
13 | TRBJ1-5 | TRBV20-1 | CSAPQGGNQPQHF
14 | TRBJ1-4 | TRBV12-3/TRBV12-4 | CASTGTGGREKLFF
14 | TRBJ2-7 | TRBV10-3 | CAIRQTADSYEQYF
13 | TRBJ2-5 | TRBV15 | CATSRDRAETQYF
14 | TRBJ2-7 | TRBV6-2/TRBV6-3 | CASSYLGSAYEQYF
16 | TRBJ2-1 | TRBV12-3/TRBV12-4 | CASSPGGRTGEDEQFF
14 | TRBJ1-5 | TRBV20-1 | CSARRQQGNQPQHF
14 | TRBJ2-3 | TRBV7-2 | CASKAGGASDTQYF
16 | TRBJ2-5 | TRBV12-3/TRBV12-4 | CASSMTGLGYQETQYF
14 | TRBJ1-4 | TRBV12-3/TRBV12-4 | CASTKDRVYEKLFF
16 | TRBJ2-3 | TRBV4-3 | CASSQEVGGPADTQYF
13 | TRBJ2-7 | TRBV7-8 | CASVTGWGNEQYF
14 | TRBJ1-5 | TRBV6-1 | CASSAVLSNQPQHF
15 | TRBJ1-2 | TRBV10-3 | CAISESTRLPHGYTF
16 | TRBJ2-1 | TRBV5-6 | CASSLSGGGPPGEQFF
14 | TRBJ2-1 | TRBV7-2 | CASSLVGGYNEQFF
11 | TRBJ2-1 | TRBV28 | CATCRGGEQFF
15 | TRBJ2-1 | TRBV29-1 | CSVYLTGLLRNEQFF
17 | TRBJ1-6 | TRBV4-2 | CASSPTGANSYNSPLHF
14 | TRBJ2-7 | TRBV4-3 | CASSQDSDIYEQYF
15 | TRBJ2-7 | TRBV7-6 | CASSLAYRDGYEQYF
15 | TRBJ2-6 | TRBV12-3/TRBV12-4 | CADSYGDSGANVLTF
16 | TRBJ2-5 | TRBV20-1 | CSARKWWDREQETQYF
14 | TRBJ2-3 | TRBV4-3 | CASSQDGRSDTQYF
15 | TRBJ1-4 | TRBV6-5 | CASSYSWVTNEKLFF
16 | TRBJ2-1 | TRBV6-5 | CASSYSSSGGGNEQFF
15 | TRBJ2-3 | TRBV20-1 | CSARERRELEDTQYF
16 | TRBJ1-1 | TRBV5-5 | CASSLAPRGMSTEAFF
14 | TRBJ2-1 | TRBV7-9 | CASSLDGVYNEQFF
14 | TRBJ2-3 | TRBV5-1 | CASSLERGTDTQYF
14 | TRBJ1-1 | TRBV20-1 | CSARETAGNTEAFF
15 | TRBJ2-7 | TRBV18 | CASSPRGGSSYEQYF
15 | TRBJ2-3 | TRBV10-3 | CAIRPTGVGSDTQYF
13 | TRBJ2-2 | TRBV10-2 | CASRPPNTGELFF
15 | TRBJ2-7 | TRBV7-9 | CASSPLYVSSYEQYF
16 | TRBJ2-7 | TRBV6-2/TRBV6-3 | CASSRSGPPAIYEQYF
19 | TRBJ2-1 | TRBV11-1 | CASSLAKRNSGVSYNEQFF
18 | TRBJ1-1 | TRBV11-1 | CASTEMALYSPMNTEAFF
16 | TRBJ1-2 | TRBV6-2/TRBV6-3 | CASRTVTGAYDYGYTF
15 | TRBJ1-5 | TRBV7-9 | CASSPEGGSNQPQHF
13 | TRBJ2-7 | TRBV18 | CASSPGARYEQYF
16 | TRBJ2-7 | TRBV7-2 | CASSLGRDSFSYEQYF
14 | TRBJ2-7 | TRBV14 | CASSPLTGGYEQYF
14 | TRBJ2-7 | TRBV5-1 | CASAGTANSYEQYF
15 | TRBJ2-4 | TRBV5-1 | CASSPAALAKNIQYF
13 | TRBJ2-7 | TRBV30 | CAWKAGATYEQYF
14 | TRBJ2-7 | TRBV6-2/TRBV6-3 | CASPRLAGFYEQYF
13 | TRBJ1-1 | TRBV18 | CASSPGQGSEAFF
15 | TRBJ2-5 | TRBV20-1 | CSARDLQDHQETQYF
16 | TRBJ2-6 | TRBV7-9 | CASSVTGGSGANVLTF